These T cell receptor beta chains were read from a single sample in a study of vaccination and CD4 T cells after COVID-19. Their antigens are not known. TCRdb reprocessed the PCR reads via MiXCR and lists one record per CDR3 protein. The sample includes 10,000 to 15,000 distinct CDR3 sequences, around 47% seen only once; the top ten take approximately 25%. Source material: CD4+ T cells from blood, cultured in vitro. These receptor sequences come from a human donor who had recovered from COVID-19. The conserved cysteine and the conserved F or W are not part of the CDR3 here. Expanded clones get a size class; other rows say once, few or many, or leave the size out.

TRBV6-5	TRBJ2-7	few	ASSFPPMDEQY
TRBV11-2	TRBJ2-7	few	ASSSGGQYYEQY
TRBV4-1	TRBJ2-5	few	ASRPTGFQETQY
TRBV6-1	TRBJ1-5	NA	ASSEVGLGQPQH
TRBV6-5	TRBJ1-3	NA	ASSYSKGRSGNTIY
TRBV7-9	TRBJ2-1	once	ASSSRTSGRSQF
TRBV6-5	TRBJ2-5	NA	ASSFQGINQETQY
TRBV20-1	TRBJ2-5	few	SARDPRGGGETQY
TRBV7-8	TRBJ1-5	NA	ASSLGGFKPQH
TRBV20-1	TRBJ2-3	few	SARDPLLASDTQY
TRBV14	TRBJ2-4	few	ASRRKNIQY
TRBV19	TRBJ2-2	NA	ATRGLAGGPTGELF
TRBV5-6	TRBJ1-2	NA	ASSLAPGTST
TRBV6-5	TRBJ2-2	NA	ASSYRDTGELF
TRBV5-4	TRBJ2-3	few	ASSPRTDTQY
TRBV20-1	TRBJ2-7	NA	SAGDGQPDEQY
TRBV28	TRBJ2-3	NA	ASNQLTWVSTDTQY
TRBV6-1	TRBJ2-2	few	ASRRQGAITGELF
TRBV20-1	TRBJ2-1	NA	SARVGASGAYNEQF
TRBV19	TRBJ2-5	NA	ASSSQGSGQTQY